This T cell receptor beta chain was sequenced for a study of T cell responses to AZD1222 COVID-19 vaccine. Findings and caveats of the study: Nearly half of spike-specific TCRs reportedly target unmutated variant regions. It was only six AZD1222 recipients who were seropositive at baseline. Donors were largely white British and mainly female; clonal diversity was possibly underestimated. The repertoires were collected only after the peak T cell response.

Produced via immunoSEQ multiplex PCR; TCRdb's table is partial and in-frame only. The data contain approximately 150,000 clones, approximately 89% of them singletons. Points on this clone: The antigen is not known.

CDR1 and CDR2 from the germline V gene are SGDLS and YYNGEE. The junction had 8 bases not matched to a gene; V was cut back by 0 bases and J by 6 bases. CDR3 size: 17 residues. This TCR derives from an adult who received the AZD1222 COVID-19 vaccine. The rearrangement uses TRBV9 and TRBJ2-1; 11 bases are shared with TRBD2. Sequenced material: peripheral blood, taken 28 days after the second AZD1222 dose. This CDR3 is CASSVAPLAGAVNEQFF. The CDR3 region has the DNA TGTGCCAGCAGCGTAGCCCCACTAGCGGGAGCTGTCAATGAGCAGTTCTTC.